The 25 T cell receptor beta chains below were found in one sample sequenced in a study of regulatory T cells in long-lasting Graves disease. CDR3 regions were amplified by Arm-PCR using iRepertoire HTBI primers to build TCR beta libraries. TCRdb re-analysed the multiplex PCR reads in MiXCR, keeping a single row per CDR3 protein. The repertoire includes approximately 560,000 distinct CDR3 sequences, 15% to 20% of them detected once, and approximately 12% sits in the top ten. The time point is: newly diagnosed GD, antithyroid drugs for less than 3 months. Preparation of the TCR library used RNA extracted from PBMCs. These same data were also listed under a study on T cells in Graves' hyperthyroidism and ophthalmopathy.

This specimen was peripheral blood mononuclear cells (PBMCs), taken at new diagnosis, from a patient treated with antithyroid drugs. These TCRs come from a young man with Graves disease.

This clonotype was picked up many times. This chain joins TRBV6-2 or TRBV6-3 and TRBJ2-7; no reliable D call. V was shortened by 5 bases and J by 5 bases, with 16 bases between the two germline ends. The CDR3 extends over 14 amino acids. Germline-derived CDR1 and CDR2 are MNHEY and SVGEGT. CDR3 nucleotide sequence: TGTGCCAGCAGTCATTCTGGGGATGGCAACGAGCAGTACTTC. Its protein product is CASSHSGDGNEQYF.

The V gene is TRBV18, the J gene TRBJ1-2; 10 bases match TRBD1. The CDR3 length is 16 residues. Germline CDR1 reads KGHSH; CDR2 reads LQKENI. V shed 4 bases, J shed 4 bases, and the junction held 9 bases outside the gene matches. Here the CDR3 DNA reads TGTGCCAGCTCACGACGGACAGGGGGTATGGGCTATGGCTACACCTTC. It specifies CASSRRTGGMGYGYTF.

This clonotype has just a few counts. The rearrangement links TRBV5-1 to TRBJ2-3; the D is unclear. CDR1 is SGHRS and CDR2 is YFSETQ in the germline V gene. The length of the CDR3 is 15 residues. The ends were cut back, 4 bases at V and 4 bases at J, with 16 bases in the middle. As DNA, the CDR3 is TGCGCCAGCAGCGCGGACCCCCGGTCGGCAGATACGCAGTATTTT. Residues: CASSADPRSADTQYF.

This clonotype was counted a few times. The chain has TRBV30 and TRBJ1-1; no reliable D call. CDR3 size: 15 residues. The V and J ends lost 2 bases and 1 base respectively, with 14 bases between them. Germline CDR1 and CDR2: GTSNPN and SVGIG (reference sequence). The CDR3: CAWSPNSRGNTEAFF. The CDR3 coding sequence is TGTGCCTGGAGTCCAAACAGCCGCGGGAACACTGAAGCTTTCTTT.

This clonotype was observed a handful of times. V and J are TRBV15 and TRBJ2-1; D is ambiguous. The V gene lost 0 bases and the J gene lost 0 bases, with 15 bases spanning the gap. The CDR3 is 18 residues long. Germline values: CDR1 LNHNV, CDR2 YYDKDF (reference sequence). The CDR3 reads CATSRDPPGTFSYNEQFF. CDR3 nucleotide sequence: TGTGCCACCAGCAGAGATCCCCCCGGCACCTTCTCCTACAATGAGCAGTTCTTC.

The chain combines TRBV5-1 with TRBJ2-2, with 11 positions matching TRBD2. In germline, CDR1 is SGHRS, CDR2 YFSETQ. There are 14 residues in the CDR3. The V gene end was trimmed by 4 bases and the J gene end by 5 bases; junction bases not matched to a gene: 1. The CDR3 bases are TGCGCCAGCAGCGTAGCGGGAGGGACCGGGGAGCTGTTTTTT. Protein sequence: CASSVAGGTGELFF.

This clonotype has a handful of counts. The gene calls are TRBV7-9 and TRBJ1-5; 7 nucleotides align to TRBD1. The CDR3 covers 14 residues. From germline, CDR1 is SEHNR and CDR2 FQNEAQ (reference sequence). J gave up 6 bases and V 5 bases, and 7 bases lay outside the gene matches. DNA of the CDR3: TGTGCCAGCAGCAGGATAGGGGGCACTCAGCCCCAGCATTTT. Translating gives CASSRIGGTQPQHF.

This clonotype was recorded many times. The V and J genes are TRBV5-1 and TRBJ2-7; TRBD1 matches 10 bases. This CDR3 comprises 16 residues. V dropped 4 bases and J dropped 3; count of bases not matched to a gene: 10. Looked up from germline, CDR1 is SGHRS and CDR2 is YFSETQ. CDR3 in amino acids: CASSPGRGTGVYEQYF. The CDR3 bases are TGCGCCAGCAGCCCCGGACGGGGGACAGGGGTCTACGAGCAGTACTTC. The full variable domain, rest sourced from reference TRBV5-1 and TRBJ2-7, is KAGVTQTPRYLIKTRGQQVTLSCSPISGHRSVSWYQQTPGQGLQFLFEYFSETQRNKGNFPGRFSGRQFSNSRSEMNVSTLELGDSALYLCASSPGRGTGVYEQYFGPGTRLTVT.

The genes are TRBV5-6 and TRBJ1-1, with D hard to call. V was pared by 2 bases and J by 8 bases, with 13 bases between. The V gene's germline CDR1 is SGHDT and CDR2 YYEEEE. The length of the CDR3 is 13 residues. The CDR3 DNA reads TGTGCCAGCAGCTTATTGGGGTCCAGGGAAGCTTTCTTT. Translation: CASSLLGSREAFF.

This clonotype has a handful of counts. The chain joins TRBV6-2 or TRBV6-3 to TRBJ2-3; TRBD2 matches 12 bases. Germline loops: CDR1 MNHEY, CDR2 SVGEGT. The V and J ends lost 5 bases and 1 base, in that order; junction bases with no gene match: 4. CDR3 length: 16 amino acids. For the CDR3, the DNA is TGTGCCAGCAGTGACCGGACTAGCGGGGGCACAGATACGCAGTATTTT. Translating gives CASSDRTSGGTDTQYF.

This clonotype was recorded a few times. V is TRBV27 and J is TRBJ2-3; D assignment may be TRBD1 or TRBD2 (7 bases each). The length of the CDR3 is 15 residues. Germline CDR1 reads MNHEY; CDR2 reads SMNVEV (reference sequence). Trimming pared 5 bases from V and 4 bases from J, leaving 16 bases between. This CDR3 is CASSLISGGADTQYF. CDR3 DNA: TGTGCCAGCAGTCTCATATCAGGGGGGGCAGATACGCAGTATTTT.

This clonotype occurred many times. The CDR3 spells CSASGGRTDTQYF. Here the CDR3 DNA reads TGCAGTGCCTCGGGAGGCCGCACAGATACGCAGTATTTT. The V and J genes are TRBV20-1 and TRBJ2-3; 7 bases line up with TRBD2. V shed 6 bases and J 1 base; nucleotides not matched to a gene: 4. CDR3 length: 13 amino acids. CDR1 and CDR2 (germline): DFQATT, SNEGSKA (reference sequence).

This clonotype was found many times. The chain has TRBV28 and TRBJ2-2; D is ambiguous. Germline V gives CDR1 MDHEN, CDR2 SYDVKM. V dropped 6 bases and J dropped 6 bases, with 14 bases sitting between them. The length of the CDR3 is 14 residues. The CDR3 region has the DNA TGTGCCAGCAGCCGTGAGTCATGGGCCGGGGAGCTGTTTTTT. Translating gives CASSRESWAGELFF.

At least ten counts were recorded for this clonotype. This chain links TRBV9 with TRBJ2-7, with 9 bases fitting TRBD1. V trimming: 1 base; J trimming: 4 bases; junction bases outside the gene matches: 3. The CDR3 is 14 residues long. CDR1 and CDR2 (germline): SGDLS, YYNGEE. The CDR3 loop reads CASSVTDRGYEQYF. CDR3 DNA: TGTGCCAGCAGCGTAACGGACAGGGGTTACGAGCAGTACTTC.

Notes on this clonotype: A much larger clone is a single base away; this may be a read error. V is TRBV6-1 and J is TRBJ1-2; D unresolved. The CDR3 is made up of 15 amino acids. Per the germline V gene, CDR1 is MNHNS and CDR2 is SASEGT. CDR3 nucleotides: TGTGCCAACAGTGCCAGTAAAACCTCTAACTATGGCTACACCTTC. Its translation is CANSASKTSNYGYTF.

The V and J genes are TRBV7-9 and TRBJ1-3; 9 positions agree with TRBD1. Germline values: CDR1 SEHNR, CDR2 FQNEAQ (reference sequence). The CDR3 runs 17 residues. V lost 5 bases and J lost 0; bases outside the gene matches: 8. This chain's CDR3 is CASSPKDRGFSGNTIYF. CDR3 in DNA: TGTGCCAGCAGCCCTAAGGACAGGGGCTTCTCTGGAAACACCATATATTTT.

The table lists this clonotype with many counts. The chain is built from TRBV30 and TRBJ2-1, with a weak D call TRBD1 (5 bases). The CDR3 is made up of 15 amino acids. CDR1 GTSNPN and CDR2 SVGIG come from the germline V gene (reference sequence). Trimming cost V 1 base and J 8 bases, with 18 bases left between them. The CDR3 sequence is CAWSDKGQGVDEQFF. Here the CDR3 DNA reads TGTGCCTGGAGTGACAAGGGGCAAGGGGTCGATGAGCAGTTCTTC.

In its sample, this clonotype was seen many times. The rearrangement links TRBV12-3 or TRBV12-4 to TRBJ2-6; the D call may be TRBD1 or TRBD2 (6 bases each). The CDR3 runs to 19 residues. Deletions cut 4 bases from V and 2 bases from J, with 21 bases between. Written as DNA, the CDR3 is TGTGCCAGCAGTTACTGGGGGGCCTTCATTGGCACTGGGGCCAACGTCCTGACTTTC. It encodes CASSYWGAFIGTGANVLTF.

This clonotype has at least ten counts. This rearrangement joins TRBV11-2 to TRBJ2-7; 7 positions match TRBD2. Germline V CDR1 and CDR2: SGHAT, FQNNGV. V was clipped by 0 bases and J by 2 bases; unmatched bases: 7. The CDR3 contains 16 residues. The CDR3 is CASSLEGSGRAYEQYF. The CDR3 DNA is TGTGCCAGCAGCTTAGAGGGTAGCGGGCGAGCCTACGAGCAGTACTTC.

This clonotype was observed many times. The chain links TRBV20-1 to TRBJ2-7; 10 positions match TRBD2. Germline V gene lookup returns CDR1 DFQATT and CDR2 SNEGSKA (reference sequence). This CDR3 contains 15 residues. Trimming at V came to 6 bases and at J to 5 bases, leaving 13 bases not matched to a gene. CDR3 in amino acids: CSARWTSGPGDEQYF. In DNA form, the CDR3 reads TGCAGTGCCCGATGGACTAGCGGACCGGGGGACGAGCAGTACTTC.

This clonotype has just a few counts. The genes are TRBV14 and TRBJ1-4; the D gene is possibly TRBD1 (5 bases). The CDR3 is 15 amino acids. CDR1 and CDR2 (germline): SGHDN, FVKESK. Between the trimmed V and J ends, which lost 3 bases and 5 bases, there was a span of 13 bases. The CDR3 here is CASSQHRQPNEKLFF. DNA for the CDR3: TGTGCCAGCAGCCAGCATCGACAGCCAAATGAAAAACTGTTTTTT.

This chain joins TRBV9 and TRBJ2-2; 9 bases map to TRBD2. The ends lost 3 bases at V and 8 bases at J; junction bases unmatched: 5. Germline assignment: CDR1 SGDLS and CDR2 YYNGEE. The CDR3 is made up of 14 amino acids. In DNA form, the CDR3 reads TGTGCCAGCAGCGATCGACTAGCGGAGGGGGAGCTGTTTTTT. Amino acid sequence: CASSDRLAEGELFF.

This clonotype has ten or more counts. The chain has TRBV13 and TRBJ1-2; 10 positions match TRBD1. From germline, CDR1 is PRHDT and CDR2 FYEKMQ (reference sequence). The CDR3 covers 15 residues. V gave up 3 bases and J gave up 6 bases; unmatched junction bases: 7. In nucleotides, the CDR3 is TGTGCCAGCAGCTTGCCCCCCGGGACAGGGGATGGCTACACCTTC. Translation: CASSLPPGTGDGYTF.

Worth noting for this clonotype: This sequence may be a read error, since a much larger clone differs from it by one base. This chain connects TRBV20-1 to TRBJ2-7; 9 bases fit TRBD1. CDR1 is DFQATT and CDR2 is SNEGSKA in the germline V gene (reference sequence). CDR3 size: 16 residues. CDR3 protein: CSAGDRRTGDAYEQYF. CDR3 sequence (DNA): TGCAGTGCTGGAGATCGTAGGACAGGGGACGCCTACGAGCAGTACTTC.

The CDR3 region has the DNA TGTGCCAGCGGGGTGCCTTCTAGCGGAGACAATGAGCAGTTCTTC. Translating it yields CASGVPSSGDNEQFF. J is TRBJ2-1 and V is TRBV2, with 7 bases matching TRBD2. V dropped 8 bases and J dropped 5; count of bases not matched to a gene: 12. CDR1 and CDR2 (germline): SNHLY, FYNNEI. The length of the CDR3 is 15 residues. Supplemented by reference TRBV2 and TRBJ2-1, the full variable domain reads EPEVTQTPSHQVTQMGQEVILRCVPISNHLYFYWYRQILGQKVEFLVSFYNNEISEKSEIFDDQFSVERPDGSNFTLKIRSTKLEDSAMYFCASGVPSSGDNEQFFGPGTRLTVL.